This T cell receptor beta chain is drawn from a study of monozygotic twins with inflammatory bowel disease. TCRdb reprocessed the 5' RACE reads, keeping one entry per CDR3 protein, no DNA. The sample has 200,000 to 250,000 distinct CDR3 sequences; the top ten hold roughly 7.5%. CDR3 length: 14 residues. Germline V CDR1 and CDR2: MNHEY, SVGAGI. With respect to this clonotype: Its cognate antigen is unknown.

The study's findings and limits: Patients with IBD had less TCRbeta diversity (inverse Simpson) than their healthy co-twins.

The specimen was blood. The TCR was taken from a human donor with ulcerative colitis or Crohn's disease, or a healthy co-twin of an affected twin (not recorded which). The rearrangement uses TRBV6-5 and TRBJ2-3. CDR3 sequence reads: CASSYRVGTDTQYF.